The 23 T cell receptor beta chains listed next were all sequenced from one sample in a study of blood T cell repertoires in COVID-19. This table comes from immunoSEQ multiplex PCR, and its TCRdb copy is limited to in-frame clones, with some not included. The data contain some 140,000 clones, around 84% of them seen just once; the ten biggest clones take up under 2%. Sequenced material: peripheral blood. The source is a man at least 80 years old with acute or convalescent COVID-19.

The V and J genes are TRBV20-1 and TRBJ2-7, with TRBD1 identical over 11 bases. CDR3 length: 15 amino acids. Germline trimming cut 3 bases from V and 3 bases from J; bases unmatched to any gene: 7. From germline, CDR1 is DFQATT and CDR2 SNEGSKA (reference sequence). CDR3 nucleotides: TGCAGTGCTAGTCCCCGGACAGGGGGCGGCTACGAGCAGTACTTC. This translates into CSASPRTGGGYEQYF.

The chain links TRBV25-1 to TRBJ1-5, with D perhaps matching TRBD1 (6 bases). Germline lookup yields CDR1 MGHDK and CDR2 SYGVNS. This CDR3 is built from 14 residues. The V and J ends lost 7 bases and 3 bases respectively, with 13 bases between them. The CDR3 bases are TGTGCCAGCAAACCACAGGGTTACAATCAGCCCCAGCATTTT. Protein product: CASKPQGYNQPQHF.

This clone was seen a handful of times. This sequence joins TRBV19 and TRBJ1-2, with 7 nucleotides matching TRBD1. Germline V CDR1 and CDR2: LNHDA, SQIVND (reference sequence). The CDR3 totals 13 residues. J was trimmed by 8 bases and V by 5 bases; bases with no gene match: 8. The CDR3 loop reads CASSDRDLGGYTF. CDR3 in DNA: TGTGCCAGTAGTGACAGGGACTTAGGAGGCTACACCTTC.

This clone has just a few counts. CDR3 bases: TGCAGCGTTGGCGGGACAGCGAATCAGCCCCAGCATTTT. Amino acid sequence: CSVGGTANQPQHF. The chain is built from TRBV29-1 and TRBJ1-5; 7 nucleotides match TRBD1. CDR3 length: 13 amino acids. Germline values: CDR1 SQVTM, CDR2 ANQGSEA. Trimming took 4 bases from V and 4 from J; bases not matched to a gene: 4.

The chain uses TRBV2 and TRBJ2-7, with D perhaps TRBD2 (5 bases). The CDR3 sequence is 14 residues long. Trimming stripped 6 bases from V and 6 bases from J, with 18 bases between. From germline, CDR1 is SNHLY and CDR2 FYNNEI. In DNA, the CDR3 is TGTGCCAGCAGCCTCAGCGGCCCGGGCCGCGAGCAGTACTTC. It specifies CASSLSGPGREQYF.

Here the CDR3 DNA reads TGTGCCAGCAGCCAAGAGTGGGGGGAATGGGGCTACACCTTC. Its protein product is CASSQEWGEWGYTF. This chain connects TRBV3-1 (or the pseudogene TRBV3-2) to TRBJ1-2; a weak D match, TRBD1 (5 bases). With 0 bases removed from V and 8 bases from J, the gap between germline ends came to 13 bases. This CDR3 contains 14 residues. CDR1 is LGHDT, CDR2 YNNKEL, per germline (reference sequence).

The chain combines TRBV28 with TRBJ1-2; D unclear. The V end lost 7 bases, the J end lost 4 bases, and 16 bases lay between the germline ends. The CDR3 length is 14 residues. Germline V gives CDR1 MDHEN, CDR2 SYDVKM. The CDR3 reads CASTLDMILYGYTF. The CDR3 DNA reads TGTGCCAGCACCCTAGATATGATTCTCTATGGCTACACCTTC.

The V gene is TRBV28, the J gene TRBJ1-2; the match to TRBD1 covers 9 bases. Trimming removed 4 bases from V and 4 bases from J; junction bases left unmatched: 10. Germline V gene sequence: CDR1 MDHEN, CDR2 SYDVKM. The CDR3 length is 16 residues. The CDR3 is CASSSPGTGWAYGYTF. The DNA of the CDR3 is TGTGCCAGCAGTTCACCTGGGACAGGGTGGGCCTATGGCTACACCTTC.

The J gene is TRBJ2-1, the V gene TRBV7-6, with D perhaps matching TRBD1 (6 bases). V was pared by 4 bases and J by 10 bases, with 14 bases between. The germline V gene has CDR1 SGHVS and CDR2 FNYEAQ. The CDR3 is 13 amino acids. CDR3 nucleotides: TGTGCCAGCAGCTCCCCGGACAGTAGGGAGCAGTTCTTC. Protein: CASSSPDSREQFF.

This chain joins TRBV5-1 and TRBJ1-3, with D perhaps TRBD1 (5 bases). The CDR3 is 15 amino acids. Germline values: CDR1 SGHRS, CDR2 YFSETQ. V dropped 4 bases and J dropped 3 bases, with 14 bases sitting between them. This CDR3 reads CASSRESRVGNTIYF. As DNA, the CDR3 is TGCGCCAGCAGCCGGGAGAGCAGGGTTGGAAACACCATATATTTT.

The genes are TRBV7-6 and TRBJ2-1, with D perhaps TRBD2 (6 bases). The CDR3 length is 15 residues. Germline CDR1 reads SGHVS; CDR2 reads FNYEAQ. The V end lost 1 base, the J end lost 2 bases, and 9 bases lay between the germline ends. As DNA, the CDR3 is TGTGCCAGCAGCTTAGATAGCGGCGCCTACAATGAGCAGTTCTTC. It encodes CASSLDSGAYNEQFF.

The gene calls are TRBV4-1 and TRBJ2-5, with D tentatively TRBD1 (6 bases). This CDR3 has 15 amino acids. With 3 bases removed from V and 2 bases from J, the gap between germline ends came to 13 bases. Germline V gene sequence: CDR1 MGHRA, CDR2 YSYEKL. The CDR3 nucleotides read TGCGCCAGCAGCCAGTTCCCAGGGACACAAGAGACCCAGTACTTC. The encoded protein is CASSQFPGTQETQYF.

The chain couples TRBV9 to TRBJ2-2, with 10 bases that match TRBD1. The CDR3 extends over 15 amino acids. The germline V gene has CDR1 SGDLS and CDR2 YYNGEE. V gave up 3 bases and J gave up 5 bases; unmatched junction bases: 4. The CDR3 bases are TGTGCCAGCAGCGCACGACAGGGGGCAACCGGGGAGCTGTTTTTT. This codes for CASSARQGATGELFF. Full variable domain (rest looked up from reference TRBV9 and TRBJ2-2): DSGVTQTPKHLITATGQRVTLRCSPRSGDLSVYWYQQSLDQGLQFLIQYYNGEERAKGNILERFSAQQFPDLHSELNLSSLELGDSALYFCASSARQGATGELFFGEGSRLTVL.

V and J are TRBV6-5 and TRBJ1-5; D may be TRBD1 (5 bases). Germline V gives CDR1 MNHEY, CDR2 SVGAGI. The CDR3 covers 13 residues. Trimming took off 6 bases at V and 6 bases at J, with 12 bases between the two ends. The DNA for the CDR3 is TGTGCCAGCAGAGGGGAGGCGGGTCAGCCCCAGCATTTT. Protein: CASRGEAGQPQHF.

V usage is TRBV6-5 and J usage is TRBJ2-5; a possible D gene is TRBD2 (6 bases). Trimming took off 7 bases at V and 7 bases at J, with 16 bases between the two ends. Germline V gene data show CDR1 as MNHEY and CDR2 as SVGAGI. This CDR3 has 13 amino acids. CDR3 sequence reads: CASKEDGTGTQYF. CDR3 DNA: TGTGCCAGCAAGGAAGACGGGACTGGGACCCAGTACTTC.

The rearrangement joins TRBV12-5 to TRBJ1-1; D not resolved. The CDR3 length is 16 residues. CDR1 is LGHNT and CDR2 is FRNRAP in the germline V gene. V lost 4 bases and J 8 bases, leaving 23 bases between the germline ends. The CDR3 sequence: CASGSSWQDTKEEAFF. DNA for the CDR3: TGTGCTAGTGGTTCCTCCTGGCAGGATACAAAGGAAGAAGCTTTCTTT.

The chain couples TRBV28 to TRBJ1-2; 7 nucleotides line up with TRBD1. Germline-derived CDR1 and CDR2 are MDHEN and SYDVKM. Trimming removed 5 bases from V and 4 bases from J; junction bases left unmatched: 13. The CDR3 spans 16 residues. The CDR3 spells CASSGPGTAIFYGYTF. For the CDR3, the DNA is TGTGCCAGCAGTGGGCCCGGGACAGCGATTTTCTATGGCTACACCTTC.

The chain couples TRBV5-1 to TRBJ2-7, with a possible D match to TRBD1 (5 bases). V was clipped by 4 bases and J by 6 bases, with 17 bases between them. The CDR3 is made up of 14 amino acids. CDR1 and CDR2 (germline): SGHRS, YFSETQ. The CDR3 loop reads CASSLRSGKGEQYF. The DNA of the CDR3 is TGCGCCAGCAGCCTGAGGTCAGGGAAGGGCGAGCAGTACTTC.

Here the CDR3 DNA reads TGTGCCAGCAGTCCCCGGGACATCCTTATCACCGGGGAGCTGTTTTTT. Translating it yields CASSPRDILITGELFF. V is TRBV27 and J is TRBJ2-2; tentative D call: TRBD1 (6 bases). Trimming pared 5 bases from V and 4 bases from J, leaving 17 bases between. CDR1 is MNHEY, CDR2 SMNVEV, per germline (reference sequence). The CDR3 consists of 16 residues.

The chain combines TRBV7-9 with TRBJ2-3, with TRBD2 matching over 7 bases. There are 14 residues in the CDR3. The germline gives CDR1 SEHNR, CDR2 FQNEAQ (reference sequence). V shed 5 bases and J 7 bases; nucleotides not matched to a gene: 9. DNA of the CDR3: TGTGCCAGCAGCCCACCGCGGGGGACGAATACGCAGTATTTT. Protein sequence: CASSPPRGTNTQYF.

This clone was observed a few times. This chain connects TRBV10-3 to TRBJ1-1; perhaps TRBD1 as D (5 bases). The CDR3 has 15 amino acids. Trimming left V 6 bases short and J 2 bases short, with 16 bases between. From germline, CDR1 is ENHRY and CDR2 SYGVKD. The CDR3 DNA sequence: TGTGCCATCAGGCGGGGGGGTGAAGGAAACACTGAAGCTTTCTTT. It yields the protein CAIRRGGEGNTEAFF.

CDR3 sequence: CASSLSPKGQGDGYTF. The CDR3 DNA reads TGTGCCAGCAGTTTATCCCCAAAAGGACAGGGTGATGGCTACACCTTC. This chain joins TRBV27 and TRBJ1-2; 8 bases map to TRBD1. The CDR3 length is 16 residues. Trimming cost V 0 bases and J 6 bases; bases outside gene matches: 9. Germline lookup yields CDR1 MNHEY and CDR2 SMNVEV (reference sequence).

This sequence joins TRBV11-3 and TRBJ2-1; 10 bases map to TRBD2. V dropped 10 bases and J dropped 4; count of bases not matched to a gene: 13. CDR1 and CDR2 (germline): SGHNT, YENEEA. CDR3 length: 16 residues. The CDR3 sequence: CATERGGNIGYNEQFF. CDR3 sequence (DNA): TGTGCCACCGAGCGGGGGGGCAATATTGGATACAATGAGCAGTTCTTC.